One T cell receptor (beta chain) is described in this entry. No antigen is known for it. The entry originates in a study of response to subunit inactivated influenza vaccine. Findings and limits, study-wide: Seasonal influenza vaccination, on each occasion, was suggested by the authors to recruit few new T cells.

TCRdb reprocessed the RT-PCR reads via MiXCR and lists one record per CDR3 protein. The data show 650,000 to 800,000 distinct CDR3 sequences, 14% seen once. The CDR3 covers 15 residues. Germline CDR1 SGDLS, CDR2 YYNGEE. V shed 0 bases, J shed 5 bases, and the junction held 7 bases outside the gene matches. The sample was PBMCs from blood, taken 14 to 15 days before vaccination. The sequence derives from a man aged 50-59 years who received an inactivated influenza vaccine. The chain is built from TRBV9 and TRBJ2-5, with TRBD2 matching 7 bases. This chain's CDR3 is CASSVGGGLGETQYF. Written as DNA, the CDR3 is TGTGCCAGCAGCGTAGGGGGAGGGTTGGGCGAGACCCAGTACTTC.